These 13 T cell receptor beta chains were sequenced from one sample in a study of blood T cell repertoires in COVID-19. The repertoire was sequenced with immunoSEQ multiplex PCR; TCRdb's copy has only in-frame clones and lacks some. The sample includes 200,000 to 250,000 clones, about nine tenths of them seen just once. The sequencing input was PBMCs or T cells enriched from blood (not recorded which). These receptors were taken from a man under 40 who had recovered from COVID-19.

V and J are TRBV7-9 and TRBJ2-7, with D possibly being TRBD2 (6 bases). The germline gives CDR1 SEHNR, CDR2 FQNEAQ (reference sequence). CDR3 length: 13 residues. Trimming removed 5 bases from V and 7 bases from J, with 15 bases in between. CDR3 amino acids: CASSGTSSGEQYF. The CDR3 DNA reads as TGTGCCAGCAGCGGAACGTCCAGCGGGGAGCAGTACTTC.

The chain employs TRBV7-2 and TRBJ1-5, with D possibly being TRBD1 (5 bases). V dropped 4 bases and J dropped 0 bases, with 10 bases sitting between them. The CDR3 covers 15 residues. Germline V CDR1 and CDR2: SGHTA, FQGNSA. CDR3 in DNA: TGTGCCAGCAGCTGGACACTGGATAGCAATCAGCCCCAGCATTTT. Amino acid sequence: CASSWTLDSNQPQHF.

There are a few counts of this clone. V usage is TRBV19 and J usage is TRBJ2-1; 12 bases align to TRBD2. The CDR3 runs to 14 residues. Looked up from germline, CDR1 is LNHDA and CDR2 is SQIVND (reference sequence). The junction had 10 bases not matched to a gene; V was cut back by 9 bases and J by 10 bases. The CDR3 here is CASRGASGRAEQFF. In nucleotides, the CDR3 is TGTGCCAGCCGAGGGGCTAGCGGGAGGGCCGAGCAGTTCTTC.

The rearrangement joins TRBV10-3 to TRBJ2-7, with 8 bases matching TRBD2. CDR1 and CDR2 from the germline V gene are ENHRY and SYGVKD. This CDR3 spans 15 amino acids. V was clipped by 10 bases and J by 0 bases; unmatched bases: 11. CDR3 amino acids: CATDPGTRSSYEQYF. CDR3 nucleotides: TGTGCCACCGACCCCGGGACTAGGAGCTCCTACGAGCAGTACTTC.

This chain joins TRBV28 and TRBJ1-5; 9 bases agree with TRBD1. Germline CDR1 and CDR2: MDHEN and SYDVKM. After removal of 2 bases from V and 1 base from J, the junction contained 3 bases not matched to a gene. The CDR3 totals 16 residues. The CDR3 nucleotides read TGTGCCAGCAGTTTACTGACAGGGGGGAGCAATCAGCCCCAGCATTTT. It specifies CASSLLTGGSNQPQHF.

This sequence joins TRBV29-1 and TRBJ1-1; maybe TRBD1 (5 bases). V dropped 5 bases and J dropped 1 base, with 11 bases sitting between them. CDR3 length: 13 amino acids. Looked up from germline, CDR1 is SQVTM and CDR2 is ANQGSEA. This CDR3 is CSVSDTENTEAFF. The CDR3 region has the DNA TGCAGCGTTTCGGACACCGAGAACACTGAAGCTTTCTTT.

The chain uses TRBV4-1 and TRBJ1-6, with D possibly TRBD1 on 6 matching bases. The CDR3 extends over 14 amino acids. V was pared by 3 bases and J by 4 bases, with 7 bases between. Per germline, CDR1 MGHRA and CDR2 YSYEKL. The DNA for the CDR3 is TGCGCCAGCAGCCATGACAGGTATAATTCACCCCTCCACTTT. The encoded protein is CASSHDRYNSPLHF.

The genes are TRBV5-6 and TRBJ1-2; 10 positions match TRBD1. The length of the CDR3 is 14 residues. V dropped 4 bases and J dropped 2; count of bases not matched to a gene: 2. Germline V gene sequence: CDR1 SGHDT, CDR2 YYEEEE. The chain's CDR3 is CASSQGQGNYGYTF. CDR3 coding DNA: TGTGCCAGCAGCCAGGGACAGGGGAACTATGGCTACACCTTC.

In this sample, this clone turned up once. The CDR3 is CASSFGQGPEAFF. DNA for the CDR3: TGTGCCAGCAGCTTCGGACAGGGGCCTGAAGCTTTCTTT. J is TRBJ1-1 and V is TRBV5-4; 9 positions agree with TRBD1. Germline-derived CDR1 and CDR2 are SGHNT and YYREEE (reference sequence). The CDR3 length is 13 residues. J lost 6 bases, V lost 2 bases, and 2 bases had no gene match.

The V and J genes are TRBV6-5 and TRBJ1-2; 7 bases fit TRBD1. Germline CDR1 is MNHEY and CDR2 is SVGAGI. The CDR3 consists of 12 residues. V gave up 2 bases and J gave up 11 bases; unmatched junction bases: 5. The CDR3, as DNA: TGTGCCAGCAGTTACGACAGGGTCGGTTACACCTTC. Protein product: CASSYDRVGYTF.

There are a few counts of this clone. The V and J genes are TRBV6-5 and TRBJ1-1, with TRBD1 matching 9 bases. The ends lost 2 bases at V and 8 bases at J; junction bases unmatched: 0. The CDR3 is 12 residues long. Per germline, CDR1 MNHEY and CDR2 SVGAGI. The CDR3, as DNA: TGTGCCAGCAGTTACGGGACAGGGGAAGCTTTCTTT. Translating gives CASSYGTGEAFF.

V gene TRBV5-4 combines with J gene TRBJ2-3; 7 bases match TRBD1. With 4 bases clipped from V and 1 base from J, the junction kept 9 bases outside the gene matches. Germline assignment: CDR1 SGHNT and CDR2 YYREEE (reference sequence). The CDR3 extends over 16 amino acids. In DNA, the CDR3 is TGTGCCAGCAGCGGCAACAGGGGTCGGGGCACAGATACGCAGTATTTT. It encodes CASSGNRGRGTDTQYF. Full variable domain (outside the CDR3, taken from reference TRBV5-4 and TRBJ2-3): ETGVTQSPTHLIKTRGQQVTLRCSSQSGHNTVSWYQQALGQGPQFIFQYYREEENGRGNFPPRFSGLQFPNYSSELNVNALELDDSALYLCASSGNRGRGTDTQYFGPGTRLTVL.

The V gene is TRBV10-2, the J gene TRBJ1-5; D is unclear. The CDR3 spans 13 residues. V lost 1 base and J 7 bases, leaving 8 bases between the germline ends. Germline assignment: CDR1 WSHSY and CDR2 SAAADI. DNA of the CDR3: TGCGCCAGCAGTGAGTTCGGGTACCAGCCCCAGCATTTT. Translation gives CASSEFGYQPQHF.